These T cell receptor beta chains were read from a single sample in a study of graft-versus-host responses after intestinal transplantation. Clones were read by immunoSEQ multiplex PCR, and TCRdb kept only the in-frame ones, dropping some. Of around 9,500 clones in the sample, 85% to 90% are singletons; the top ten hold 9.9%. The specimen was PBMCs, collected more than 230 days after intestinal transplant. The receptor set was obtained from a human patient who received an intestinal transplant, so some T cells may come from the graft donor. CDR3s include the opening cysteine and the closing phenylalanine or tryptophan. The D gene is left open where the match is weak. Size tells how often a clone was seen (once, few, many) or the class of an expanded clone, and some rows leave it out.

j_gene,v_gene,d_gene,abundance,CDR3aa,CDR3nt
TRBJ2-6,TRBV6-4,TRBD1,few,CASSDSGGVGANVLTF,TGTGCCAGCAGTGACTCAGGGGGCGTTGGGGCCAACGTCCTGACTTTC
TRBJ2-7,TRBV4-1,.,.,CASSQGPGQSYEQYF,TGCGCCAGCAGCCAAGGGCCGGGACAATCCTACGAGCAGTACTTC
TRBJ2-7,TRBV28,TRBD2,.,CASSPTTSGTSYEQYF,TGTGCCAGCAGCCCCACCACTAGCGGAACCTCTTACGAGCAGTACTTC
TRBJ2-7,TRBV19,TRBD1,few,CASSIGGTGGGEQYF,TGTGCCAGTAGTATAGGCGGGACAGGGGGCGGCGAGCAGTACTTC
TRBJ1-4,TRBV7-8,.,medium-sized,CASSLWTDTNEKLFF,TGTGCCAGCAGCTTATGGACGGACACTAATGAAAAACTGTTTTTT
TRBJ2-1,TRBV11-2,.,.,CASSSRGDSLPNEQFF,TGTGCCAGCAGCTCCCGCGGGGACAGTTTACCCAATGAGCAGTTCTTC
TRBJ1-4,TRBV10-3,.,.,CAISEYRNEKLFF,TGTGCCATCAGTGAGTACAGGAATGAAAAACTGTTTTTT
TRBJ1-1,TRBV4-2,.,.,CASSQGRTTEAFF,TGTGCCAGCAGCCAGGGCAGAACCACTGAAGCTTTCTTT
TRBJ2-6,TRBV10-1,.,.,CASSDSGANVLTF,TGCGCCAGCAGTGACTCTGGGGCCAACGTCCTGACTTTC
TRBJ2-7,TRBV6-6,.,once,CASSAGSSYEQYF,TGTGCCAGCAGCGCAGGGTCCTCCTACGAGCAGTACTTC
TRBJ2-7,TRBV27,.,.,CASRLTAGTIDRYF,TGTGCCAGCAGGCTAACGGCGGGGACGATTGATCGGTACTTC
TRBJ2-3,TRBV12-5,TRBD1,.,CASGLARDRVLGTDTQYF,TGTGCTAGTGGTTTGGCCCGGGACAGGGTATTGGGCACAGATACGCAGTATTTT
TRBJ1-1,TRBV19,.,.,CASTQVGGGGTEAFF,TGTGCCAGTACTCAGGTCGGGGGAGGAGGCACTGAAGCTTTCTTT
TRBJ2-7,TRBV7-2,.,.,CASSPVSPYEQYF,TGTGCCAGCAGCCCCGTCTCTCCCTACGAGCAGTACTTC
TRBJ2-1,TRBV28,.,.,CASSPAGTGYNEQFF,TGCGCCAGCAGTCCTGCCGGGACTGGATACAATGAGCAGTTCTTC
TRBJ2-1,TRBV7-4,.,once,CASSTSGKQDNEQFF,TGTGCCAGCAGCACCTCCGGGAAGCAAGACAATGAGCAGTTCTTC
TRBJ2-2,TRBV7-2,.,once,CASSLGGGGDTGELFF,TGTGCCAGCAGCTTAGGGGGCGGAGGGGACACCGGGGAGCTGTTTTTT
TRBJ2-7,TRBV4-1,TRBD1,.,CASSPDRGYEQYF,TGCGCCAGCAGCCCGGACAGGGGCTACGAGCAGTACTTC
TRBJ1-2,TRBV28,.,.,CASSLHPQGVGYGYTF,TGTGCCAGCAGTTTACACCCCCAGGGAGTAGGCTATGGCTACACCTTC
TRBJ2-1,TRBV4-2,.,.,CASSQGRDPDEQFF,TGTGCCAGCAGCCAAGGCCGGGACCCCGATGAGCAGTTCTTC
TRBJ2-4,TRBV9,TRBD2,.,CASSPWGDSGIQNIQYF,TGTGCCAGCAGCCCCTGGGGGGATAGCGGGATACAAAACATTCAGTACTTC
TRBJ2-7,TRBV6-1,TRBD1,.,CASSEGDRAYEQYF,TGTGCCAGCAGTGAAGGGGACAGGGCCTACGAGCAGTACTTC